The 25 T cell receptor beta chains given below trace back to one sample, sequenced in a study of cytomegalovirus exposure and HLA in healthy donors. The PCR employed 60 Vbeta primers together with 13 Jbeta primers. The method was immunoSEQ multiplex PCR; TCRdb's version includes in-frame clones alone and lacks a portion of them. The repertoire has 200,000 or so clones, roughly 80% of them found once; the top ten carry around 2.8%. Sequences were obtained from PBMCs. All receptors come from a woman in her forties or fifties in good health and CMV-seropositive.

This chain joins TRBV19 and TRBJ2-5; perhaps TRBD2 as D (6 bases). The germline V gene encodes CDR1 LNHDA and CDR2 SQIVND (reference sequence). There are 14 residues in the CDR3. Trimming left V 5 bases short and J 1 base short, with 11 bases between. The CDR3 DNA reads TGTGCCAGTAGTCCGGGACTGCTCCAAGAGACCCAGTACTTC. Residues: CASSPGLLQETQYF.

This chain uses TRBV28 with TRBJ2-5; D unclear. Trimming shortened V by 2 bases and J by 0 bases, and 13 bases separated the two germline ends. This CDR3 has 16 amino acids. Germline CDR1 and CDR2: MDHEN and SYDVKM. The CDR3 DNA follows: TGTGCCAGCAGTTTACTCCAGGAACGGTACCAAGAGACCCAGTACTTC. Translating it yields CASSLLQERYQETQYF.

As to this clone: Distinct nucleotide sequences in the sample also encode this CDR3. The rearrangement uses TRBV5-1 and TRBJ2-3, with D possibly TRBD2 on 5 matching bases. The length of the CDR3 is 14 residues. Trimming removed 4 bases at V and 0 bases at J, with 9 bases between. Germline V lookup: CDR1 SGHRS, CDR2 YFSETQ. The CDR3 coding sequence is TGCGCCAGCAGCCCTGGACTGAGCACAGATACGCAGTATTTT. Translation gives CASSPGLSTDTQYF.

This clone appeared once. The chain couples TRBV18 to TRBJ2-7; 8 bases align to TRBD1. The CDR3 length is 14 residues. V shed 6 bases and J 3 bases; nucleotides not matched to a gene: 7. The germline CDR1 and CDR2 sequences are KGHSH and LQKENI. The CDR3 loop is CASSPGQAGYEQYF. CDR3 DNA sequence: TGTGCCAGCTCTCCGGGACAGGCTGGCTACGAGCAGTACTTC. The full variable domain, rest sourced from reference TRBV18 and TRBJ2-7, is NAGVMQNPRHLVRRRGQEARLRCSPMKGHSHVYWYRQLPEEGLKFMVYLQKENIIDESGMPKERFSAEFPKEGPSILRIQQVVRGDSAAYFCASSPGQAGYEQYFGPGTRLTVT.

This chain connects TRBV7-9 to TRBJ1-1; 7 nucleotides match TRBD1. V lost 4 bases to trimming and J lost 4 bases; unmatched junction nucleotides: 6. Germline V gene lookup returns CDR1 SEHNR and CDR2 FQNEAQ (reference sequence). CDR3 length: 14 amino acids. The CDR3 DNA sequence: TGTGCCAGCAGCTCCCAATCAGGGGGCACTGAAGCTTTCTTT. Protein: CASSSQSGGTEAFF. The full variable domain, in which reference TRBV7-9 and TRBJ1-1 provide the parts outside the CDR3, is DTGVSQNPRHKITKRGQNVTFRCDPISEHNRLYWYRQTLGQGPEFLTYFQNEAQLEKSRLLSDRFSAERPKGSFSTLEIQRTEQGDSAMYLCASSSQSGGTEAFFGQGTRLTVV.

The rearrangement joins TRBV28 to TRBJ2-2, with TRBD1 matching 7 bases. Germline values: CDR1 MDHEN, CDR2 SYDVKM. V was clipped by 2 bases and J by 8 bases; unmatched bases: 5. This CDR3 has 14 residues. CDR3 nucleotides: TGTGCCAGCAGTTTAGGCCAGGGGGTAGGGGAGCTGTTTTTT. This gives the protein CASSLGQGVGELFF.

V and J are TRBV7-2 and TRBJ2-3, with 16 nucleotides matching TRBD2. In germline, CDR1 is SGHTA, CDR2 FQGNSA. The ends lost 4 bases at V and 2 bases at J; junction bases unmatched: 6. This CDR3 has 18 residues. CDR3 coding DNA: TGTGCCAGCAGCTCGGGACTAGCGGGGGGGCTATCCACAGATACGCAGTATTTT. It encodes CASSSGLAGGLSTDTQYF.

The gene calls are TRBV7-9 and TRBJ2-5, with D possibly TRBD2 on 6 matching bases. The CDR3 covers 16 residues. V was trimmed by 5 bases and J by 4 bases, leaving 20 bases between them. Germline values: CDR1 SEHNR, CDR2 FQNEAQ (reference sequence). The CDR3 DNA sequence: TGTGCCAGCAGCCCTCCGCGGGGAAAGGGGAGAGAGACCCAGTACTTC. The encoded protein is CASSPPRGKGRETQYF.

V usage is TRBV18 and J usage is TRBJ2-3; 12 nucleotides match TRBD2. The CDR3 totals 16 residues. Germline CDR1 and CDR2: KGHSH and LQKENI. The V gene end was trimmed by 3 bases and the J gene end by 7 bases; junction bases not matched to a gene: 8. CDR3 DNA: TGTGCCAGCTCACCTCTGGCTAGCGGGGGGGCGTATACGCAGTATTTT. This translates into CASSPLASGGAYTQYF.

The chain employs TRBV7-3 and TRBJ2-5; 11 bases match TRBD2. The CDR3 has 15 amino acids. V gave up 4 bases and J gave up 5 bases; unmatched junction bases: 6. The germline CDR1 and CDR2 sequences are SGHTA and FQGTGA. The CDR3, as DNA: TGTGCCAGCAGCTCGTCTAGCGGGGGGTGGGAGACCCAGTACTTC. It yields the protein CASSSSSGGWETQYF.

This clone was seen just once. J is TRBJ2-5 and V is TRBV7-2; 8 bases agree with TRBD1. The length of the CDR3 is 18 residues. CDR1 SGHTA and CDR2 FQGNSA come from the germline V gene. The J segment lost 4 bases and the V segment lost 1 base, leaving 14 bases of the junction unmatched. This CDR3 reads CASSLGRSAGGGLETQYF. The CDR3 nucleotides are TGTGCCAGCAGCTTAGGACGGTCGGCAGGGGGCGGGTTAGAGACCCAGTACTTC. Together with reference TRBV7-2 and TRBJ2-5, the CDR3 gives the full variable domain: GAGVSQSPSNKVTEKGKDVELRCDPISGHTALYWYRQSLGQGLEFLIYFQGNSAPDKSGLPSDRFSAERTGGSVSTLTIQRTQQEDSAVYLCASSLGRSAGGGLETQYFGPGTRLLVL.

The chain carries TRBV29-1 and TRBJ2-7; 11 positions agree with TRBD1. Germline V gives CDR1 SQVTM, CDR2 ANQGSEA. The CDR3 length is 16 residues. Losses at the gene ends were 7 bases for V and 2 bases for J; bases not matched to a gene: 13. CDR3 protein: CSAQRGRDRGAYEQYF. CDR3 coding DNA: TGCAGCGCCCAAAGGGGGAGGGACAGGGGGGCCTACGAGCAGTACTTC.

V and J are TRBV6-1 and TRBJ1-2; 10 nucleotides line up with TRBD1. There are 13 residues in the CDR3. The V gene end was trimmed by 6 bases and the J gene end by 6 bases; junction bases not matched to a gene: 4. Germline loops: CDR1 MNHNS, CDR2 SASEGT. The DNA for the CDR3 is TGTGCCAGCAGCCCGGACAGGGGGGATGGCTACACCTTC. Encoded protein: CASSPDRGDGYTF.

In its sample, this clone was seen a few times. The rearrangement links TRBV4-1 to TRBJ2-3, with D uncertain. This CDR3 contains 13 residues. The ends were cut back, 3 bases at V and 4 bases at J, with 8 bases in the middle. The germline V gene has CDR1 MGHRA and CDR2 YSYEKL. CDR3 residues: CASSQRRPDTQYF. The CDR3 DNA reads TGCGCCAGCAGCCAGCGGCGCCCAGATACGCAGTATTTT.

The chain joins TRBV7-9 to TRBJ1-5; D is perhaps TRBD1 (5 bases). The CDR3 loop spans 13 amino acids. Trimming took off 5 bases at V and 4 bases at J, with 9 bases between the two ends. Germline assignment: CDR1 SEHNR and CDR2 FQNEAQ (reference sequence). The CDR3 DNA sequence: TGTGCCAGCAGCCCCGGGGGGAATCAGCCCCAGCATTTT. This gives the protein CASSPGGNQPQHF.

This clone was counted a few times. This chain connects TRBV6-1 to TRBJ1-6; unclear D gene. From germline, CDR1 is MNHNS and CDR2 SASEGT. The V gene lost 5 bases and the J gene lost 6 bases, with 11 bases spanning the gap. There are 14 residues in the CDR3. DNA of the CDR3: TGTGCCAGCAGTCCCGACTTCGCTAATTCACCCCTCCACTTT. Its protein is CASSPDFANSPLHF.

CDR3: CASREHRGSNQPQHF. The CDR3 DNA reads as TGTGCCAGCCGAGAGCATAGGGGGAGCAATCAGCCCCAGCATTTT. V and J are TRBV2 and TRBJ1-5, with D possibly matching TRBD1 (6 bases). Trimming took off 8 bases at V and 1 base at J, with 15 bases between the two ends. There are 15 residues in the CDR3. The germline CDR1 and CDR2 sequences are SNHLY and FYNNEI.

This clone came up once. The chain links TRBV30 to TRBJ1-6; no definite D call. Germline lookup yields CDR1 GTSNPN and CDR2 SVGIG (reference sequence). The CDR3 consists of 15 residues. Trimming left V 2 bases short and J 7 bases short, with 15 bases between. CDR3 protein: CAWSPKQLSNSPLHF. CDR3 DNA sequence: TGTGCCTGGAGTCCAAAACAGCTTTCGAATTCACCCCTCCACTTT.

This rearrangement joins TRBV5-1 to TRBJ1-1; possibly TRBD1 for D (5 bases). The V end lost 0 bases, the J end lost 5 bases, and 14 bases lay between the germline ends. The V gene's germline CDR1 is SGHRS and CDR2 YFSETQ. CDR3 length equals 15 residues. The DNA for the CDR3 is TGCGCCAGCAGCTTGGGGACCTGGGGGGGTACTGAAGCTTTCTTT. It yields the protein CASSLGTWGGTEAFF.

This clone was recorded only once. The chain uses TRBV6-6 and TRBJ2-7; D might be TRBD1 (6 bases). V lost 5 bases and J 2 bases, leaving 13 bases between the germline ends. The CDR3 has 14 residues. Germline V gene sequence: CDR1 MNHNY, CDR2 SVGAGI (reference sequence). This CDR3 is CASSQIQGAYEQYF. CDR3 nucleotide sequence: TGTGCCAGCAGTCAAATACAGGGCGCCTACGAGCAGTACTTC.

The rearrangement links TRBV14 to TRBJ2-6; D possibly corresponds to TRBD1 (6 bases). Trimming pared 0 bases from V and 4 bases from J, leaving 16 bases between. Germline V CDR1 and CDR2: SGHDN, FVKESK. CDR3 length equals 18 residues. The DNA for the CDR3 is TGTGCCAGCAGCCAAGAGAGGGACACCCTGTCGGGGGCCAACGTCCTGACTTTC. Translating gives CASSQERDTLSGANVLTF.

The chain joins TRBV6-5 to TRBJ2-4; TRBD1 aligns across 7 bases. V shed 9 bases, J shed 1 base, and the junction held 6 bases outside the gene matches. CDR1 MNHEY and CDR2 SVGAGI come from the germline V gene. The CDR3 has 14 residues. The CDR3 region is CASTTGSAKNIQYF. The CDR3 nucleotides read TGTGCCAGTACGACAGGGTCTGCCAAAAACATTCAGTACTTC.

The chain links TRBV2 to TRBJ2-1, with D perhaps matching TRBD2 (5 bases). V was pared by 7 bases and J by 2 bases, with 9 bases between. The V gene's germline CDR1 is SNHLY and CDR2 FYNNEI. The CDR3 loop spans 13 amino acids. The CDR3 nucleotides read TGTGCCAGCACCGGGAACCCCTACAATGAGCAGTTCTTC. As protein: CASTGNPYNEQFF.

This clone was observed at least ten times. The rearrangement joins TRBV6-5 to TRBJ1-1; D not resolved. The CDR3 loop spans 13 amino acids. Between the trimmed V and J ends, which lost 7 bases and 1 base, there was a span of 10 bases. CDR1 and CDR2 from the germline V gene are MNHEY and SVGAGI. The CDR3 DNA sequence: TGTGCCAGCAATCGAGATCCGAACACTGAAGCTTTCTTT. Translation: CASNRDPNTEAFF.

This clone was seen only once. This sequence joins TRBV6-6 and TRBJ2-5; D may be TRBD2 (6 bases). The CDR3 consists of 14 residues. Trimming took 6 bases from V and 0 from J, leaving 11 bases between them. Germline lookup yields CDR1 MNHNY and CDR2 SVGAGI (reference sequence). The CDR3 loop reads CASRDSGDQETQYF. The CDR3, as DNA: TGTGCCAGCAGGGATTCGGGGGACCAAGAGACCCAGTACTTC.